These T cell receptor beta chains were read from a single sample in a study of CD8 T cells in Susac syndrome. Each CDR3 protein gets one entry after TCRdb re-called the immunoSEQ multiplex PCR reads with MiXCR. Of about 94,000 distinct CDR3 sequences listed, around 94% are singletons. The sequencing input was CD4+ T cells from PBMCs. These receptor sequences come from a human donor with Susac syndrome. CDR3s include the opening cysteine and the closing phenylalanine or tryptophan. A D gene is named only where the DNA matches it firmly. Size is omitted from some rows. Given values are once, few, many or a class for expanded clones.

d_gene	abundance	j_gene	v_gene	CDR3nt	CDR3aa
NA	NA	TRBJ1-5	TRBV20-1	TGCAGTGCTAGGCAGACCAGCAATCAGCCCCAGCATTTT	CSARQTSNQPQHF
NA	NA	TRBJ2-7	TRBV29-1	TGCAGCGTTGGCCGCCAGGCCTCCTACGAGCAGTACTTC	CSVGRQASYEQYF
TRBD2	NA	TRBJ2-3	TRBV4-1	TGCGCCAGCAGCCAAGATCCTAGCGGGGCGTTCACAGATACGCAGTATTTT	CASSQDPSGAFTDTQYF
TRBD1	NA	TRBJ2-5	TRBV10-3	TGTGCCATTCGCCCGGGGACAGGTTTAGTGGAGACCCAGTACTTC	CAIRPGTGLVETQYF
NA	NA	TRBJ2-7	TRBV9	TGTGCCAGCAGCGTAGAGGGTCGCAACTCCTACGAGCAGTACTTC	CASSVEGRNSYEQYF
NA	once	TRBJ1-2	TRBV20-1	TGCAGTGCTAGAGATGAGGGCTATGGCTACACCTTC	CSARDEGYGYTF
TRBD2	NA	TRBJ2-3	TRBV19	TGTGCCAGTAGTATGACCCCAGCGGGGGGACGAGATACGCAGTATTTT	CASSMTPAGGRDTQYF
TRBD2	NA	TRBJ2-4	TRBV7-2	TGTGCCAGCAGCAGCCACGCCCGGGGGGGGGCGAACATTCAGTACTTC	CASSSHARGGANIQYF
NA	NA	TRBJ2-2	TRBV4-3	TGCGCCAGCAGCCAACCACAGGGCCGGGAGCTGTTTTTT	CASSQPQGRELFF
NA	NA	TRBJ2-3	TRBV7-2	TGTGCCAGCAGATTAGGATTTGGTGGGGCAGATACGCAGTATTTT	CASRLGFGGADTQYF
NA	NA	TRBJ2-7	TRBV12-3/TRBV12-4	TGTGCCAGCAGACGAGGACAGTACTCCTACGAGCAGTACTTC	CASRRGQYSYEQYF
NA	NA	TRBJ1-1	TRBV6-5	TGTGCCAGCAGCGCGACCTGGAGTGAAGCTTTCTTT	CASSATWSEAFF
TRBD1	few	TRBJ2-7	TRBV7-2	TGTGCCAGCAGCCCCACAGGGGTCGAGCAGTACTTC	CASSPTGVEQYF
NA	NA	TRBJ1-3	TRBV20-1	TGCAGTGCTATTTCAGACTCTGGAAACACCATATATTTT	CSAISDSGNTIYF
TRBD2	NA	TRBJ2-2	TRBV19	TGTGCCAGTAGCTCGGGGACTAGGGGCGCCGGGGAGCTGTTTTTT	CASSSGTRGAGELFF
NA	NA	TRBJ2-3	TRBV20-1	TGCAGTGCCGACCGTGGGGGGGGGCAGGCAGATACGCAGTATTTT	CSADRGGGQADTQYF
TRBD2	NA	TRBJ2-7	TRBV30	TGTGCCTGGAGTGTTCAAGCGGGGGGGCCGAGCGAGCAGTACTTC	CAWSVQAGGPSEQYF
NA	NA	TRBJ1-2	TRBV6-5	TGTGCCAGCCGGGACGTAGGACCCTATGGCTACACCTTC	CASRDVGPYGYTF
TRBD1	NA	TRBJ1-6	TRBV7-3	TGTGCCAGCAGCATGACAGGGGCCCCTAGTTCACCCCTCCACTTT	CASSMTGAPSSPLHF
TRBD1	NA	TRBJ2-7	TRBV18	TGTGCCAGCTCACGCCCAACAGGGGGCCTGGGCGAGCAGTACTTC	CASSRPTGGLGEQYF
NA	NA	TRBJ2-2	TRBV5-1	TGCGCCAGCAGCTTGCTGAGGTACACCGGGGAGCTGTTTTTT	CASSLLRYTGELFF
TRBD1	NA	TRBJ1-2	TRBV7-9	TGTGCCAGCAGCCGGACAGGGGGGAACTATGGCTACACCTTC	CASSRTGGNYGYTF
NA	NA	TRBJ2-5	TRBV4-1	TGCGCCAGCAGCCAAGGATTTCGCGAGACCCAGTACTTC	CASSQGFRETQYF
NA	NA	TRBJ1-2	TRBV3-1	TGTGCCAGCAGCCAAGGTTCGGGTGGGTACACCTTC	CASSQGSGGYTF
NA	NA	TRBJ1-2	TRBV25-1	TGTGCCAGCAGTGGATACTCAGGGGATGGCTACACCTTC	CASSGYSGDGYTF
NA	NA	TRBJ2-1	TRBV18	TGTGCCAGCTCAGAGATGGCCGCTGAGCAGTTCTTC	CASSEMAAEQFF
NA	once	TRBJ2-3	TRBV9	TGTGCCAGCAGCGAGCGGGTTTCAGATACGCAGTATTTT	CASSERVSDTQYF
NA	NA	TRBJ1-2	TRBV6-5	TGTGCCAGCAGTTCGGGAGATGGCTACACCTTC	CASSSGDGYTF
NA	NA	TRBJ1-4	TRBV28	TGTGCCAGCAGTTATAAACAGGGAAATAATGAAAAACTGTTTTTT	CASSYKQGNNEKLFF
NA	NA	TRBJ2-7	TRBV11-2	TGTGCCAGCAGCCTTCTACAGGGAAGAGGCACCTACGAGCAGTACTTC	CASSLLQGRGTYEQYF
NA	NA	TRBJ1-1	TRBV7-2	TGTGCCAGCAGCTTAGTAAAGGGGACTGAAGCTTTCTTT	CASSLVKGTEAFF
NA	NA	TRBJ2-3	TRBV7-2	TGTGCCAGCAGCGATCCGGGACTCCTAGACAGTGCAGATACGCAGTATTTT	CASSDPGLLDSADTQYF
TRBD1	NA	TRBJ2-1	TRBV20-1	TGCAGTGCTAGTATCGGGACAGGGTACAATGAGCAGTTCTTC	CSASIGTGYNEQFF
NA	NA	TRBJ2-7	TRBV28	TGTGCCAGCAGTTCCTTCGGACAAAGTGGCTCCTACGAGCAGTACTTC	CASSSFGQSGSYEQYF
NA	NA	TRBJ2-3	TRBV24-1	TGTGCCACCAGTGATTTTACCGTGACTAGCACAGATACGCAGTATTTT	CATSDFTVTSTDTQYF
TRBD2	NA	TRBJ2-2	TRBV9	TGTGCCAGCAGCGACACGAGCCTCCGGGGGGGCGGCGGAACCGGGGAGCTGTTTTTT	CASSDTSLRGGGGTGELFF
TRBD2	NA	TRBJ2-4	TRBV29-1	TGCAGCGTTACTGACAGCTGGCAGCGGGGAAACATTCAGTACTTC	CSVTDSWQRGNIQYF
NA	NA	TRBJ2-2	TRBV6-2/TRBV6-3	TGTGCCAGCAGCCTGGGGGACACCGGGGAGCTGTTTTTT	CASSLGDTGELFF
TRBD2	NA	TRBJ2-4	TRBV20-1	TGCAGTGCTAGAGATTTCCGCGGGGGGAAAAACATTCAGTACTTC	CSARDFRGGKNIQYF
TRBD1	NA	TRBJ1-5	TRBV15	TGTGCCACCAGCAGCCGACAGGGTGGCCAGCCCCAGCATTTT	CATSSRQGGQPQHF
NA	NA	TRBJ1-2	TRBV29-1	TGCAGCGCCTTGTCCGGGTCCGCTTTTGGCTACACCTTC	CSALSGSAFGYTF